A selection of T cell receptor beta chains follows, all from one sample in a study of blood T cells in healthy people across ages. TCRdb fed the 5' RACE reads into MiXCR, producing one record per CDR3 protein. Of about 600,000 distinct CDR3 sequences in the sample, 40% to 55% were seen once. The sample taken for sequencing was blood. The receptors derive from a man aged 80 or over in good health. Both conserved end residues are part of each CDR3. Fields, in order: clone size, J gene, V gene, CDR3 protein. Clone size appears in some rows only: once, few, many, or a class for an expanded clone.

size: few; J: TRBJ2-7; V: TRBV11-2; CDR3: CASSLAGTTNRQYF
size: many; J: TRBJ2-1; V: TRBV6-5; CDR3: CASRSTPGTSRNNEQFF
size: .; J: TRBJ2-1; V: TRBV5-1; CDR3: CASSFKAGGGWSYNEQFF
size: .; J: TRBJ1-4; V: TRBV20-1; CDR3: CSGADNEKLFF
size: .; J: TRBJ1-1; V: TRBV5-1; CDR3: CASSHGTGGDEAFF
size: .; J: TRBJ1-4; V: TRBV12-3/TRBV12-4; CDR3: CASSPTGFRKLFF
size: few; J: TRBJ1-2; V: TRBV5-5; CDR3: CASSFLKTNYGYTF
size: few; J: TRBJ2-2; V: TRBV5-1; CDR3: CASSLMVSGRITGELFF
size: .; J: TRBJ1-2; V: TRBV30; CDR3: CAWSVQASYGYTF
size: few; J: TRBJ2-3; V: TRBV7-3; CDR3: CASSLRGLAGGRADTQYF
size: .; J: TRBJ1-2; V: TRBV6-2/TRBV6-3; CDR3: CAGRGVNYGYTF
size: .; J: TRBJ2-3; V: TRBV25-1; CDR3: CASSRLSSTDTQYF
size: many; J: TRBJ2-1; V: TRBV7-9; CDR3: CASSLTTGFNEQFF
size: .; J: TRBJ1-2; V: TRBV11-2; CDR3: CASSASGVGYTF
size: .; J: TRBJ2-7; V: TRBV10-2; CDR3: CASREFGGRDYEQYF
size: .; J: TRBJ2-7; V: TRBV20-1; CDR3: CSARESGTTSYEQYF
size: few; J: TRBJ1-3; V: TRBV6-6; CDR3: CASSLIAGTNTIYF
size: .; J: .; V: TRBV4-3; CDR3: CASSQGLEYSYEQYF
size: .; J: TRBJ2-7; V: TRBV27; CDR3: CASSIGTLRTYEQYF
size: few; J: TRBJ2-3; V: TRBV11-2; CDR3: CASSLARRASGGTDTQYF
size: .; J: TRBJ2-7; V: TRBV5-1; CDR3: CASSLTSGRSNEQYF
size: .; J: TRBJ2-2; V: TRBV7-2; CDR3: CASSLGWGWNTGELFF
size: few; J: TRBJ2-7; V: TRBV6-5; CDR3: CASSPGHAPGNEQYF
size: .; J: TRBJ1-6; V: TRBV7-2; CDR3: CASSLVPRGDSPLHF
size: .; J: TRBJ1-2; V: TRBV2; CDR3: CASSAQVNANYGYTF
size: .; J: TRBJ2-1; V: TRBV20-1; CDR3: CSARWDYGNNEQFF
size: few; J: TRBJ2-2; V: TRBV5-1; CDR3: CATAEDGAANTGELFF
size: .; J: TRBJ2-5; V: TRBV7-9; CDR3: CASSLALALGETQYF
size: few; J: TRBJ2-1; V: TRBV12-3/TRBV12-4; CDR3: CASASRSRVPGEQFF